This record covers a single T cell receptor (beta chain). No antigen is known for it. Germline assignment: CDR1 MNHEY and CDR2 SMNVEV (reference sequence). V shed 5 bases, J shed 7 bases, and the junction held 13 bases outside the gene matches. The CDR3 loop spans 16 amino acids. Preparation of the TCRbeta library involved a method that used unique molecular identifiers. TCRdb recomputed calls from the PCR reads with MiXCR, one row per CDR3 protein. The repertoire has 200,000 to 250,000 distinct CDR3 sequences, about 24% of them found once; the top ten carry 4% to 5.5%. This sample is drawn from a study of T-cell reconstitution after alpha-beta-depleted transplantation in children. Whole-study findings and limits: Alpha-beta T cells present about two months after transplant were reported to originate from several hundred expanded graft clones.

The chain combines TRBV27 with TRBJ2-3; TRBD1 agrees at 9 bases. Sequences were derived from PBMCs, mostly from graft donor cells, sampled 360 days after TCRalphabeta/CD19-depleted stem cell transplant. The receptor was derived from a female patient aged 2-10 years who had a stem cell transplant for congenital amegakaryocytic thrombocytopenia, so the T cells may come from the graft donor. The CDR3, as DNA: TGTGCCAGCAGTCCAGGGACAGGGACGTTGATACATACGCAGTATTTT. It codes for CASSPGTGTLIHTQYF.